This TCR beta chain came from a study of T-cell reconstitution after alpha-beta-depleted transplantation in children. Notes on the study in general: Counts and diversity of T cells one year after transplant came mostly from newly produced T cells. It was reported that alpha-beta T cells came from several hundred expanded graft clones (about two months after transplant). Some patients showed high day-60 TCRbeta diversity, which derived from surviving recipient T cells and thymic progenitors.

CDR1 and CDR2 from the germline V gene are SGHRS and YFSETQ. Deletions cut 4 bases from V and 2 bases from J, with 9 bases between. This CDR3 region has 13 residues. This clonotype was seen more than once but under ten times. The antigen is unknown. Using unique molecular identifiers, the investigators prepared the TCRbeta library. Via MiXCR, TCRdb re-called the PCR reads, giving one row per CDR3 protein. The sample contains 610,000 or so distinct CDR3 sequences, 20% to 30% of which appear only once. The sample here was PBMCs, taken before TCRalphabeta/CD19-depleted stem cell transplant. This TCR was sampled from a boy under two years old with Wiskott-Aldrich syndrome, due to receive a stem cell transplant. The rearrangement uses TRBV5-1 and TRBJ2-5; D is uncertain. CDR3 bases: TGCGCCAGCAGCCCCGGGTCTCAAGAGACCCAGTACTTC. Translated: CASSPGSQETQYF.